This passage covers 10 T cell receptor beta chains from one sample sequenced in a study of T cell repertoires in cytomegalovirus infection. TCRdb re-called the reads through MiXCR, storing one row per CDR3 protein. The table includes 510,000 or so distinct CDR3 sequences, 26% detected once. Material for sequencing was PBMCs. The receptor set was obtained from a human donor in good health (CMV status not recorded). Some clones in this sample may be carry-over from other donors' samples.

V is TRBV9 and J is TRBJ2-3; D uncertain. V was clipped by 0 bases and J by 3 bases, with 2 bases between them. CDR3 size: 12 residues. Germline CDR1 SGDLS, CDR2 YYNGEE. The CDR3 protein is CASSVETDTQYF. The CDR3 bases are TGTGCCAGCAGCGTAGAAACAGATACGCAGTATTTT. Supplemented by reference TRBV9 and TRBJ2-3, the full variable domain reads DSGVTQTPKHLITATGQRVTLRCSPRSGDLSVYWYQQSLDQGLQFLIQYYNGEERAKGNILERFSAQQFPDLHSELNLSSLELGDSALYFCASSVETDTQYFGPGTRLTVL.

V is TRBV12-3 or TRBV12-4 and J is TRBJ1-5, with D perhaps TRBD1 (5 bases). The CDR3 sequence is 15 residues long. The V and J ends lost 6 bases and 6 bases respectively, with 18 bases between them. This chain's CDR3 is CASRDMWGLGQPQHF. In DNA form, the CDR3 reads TGTGCCAGCAGGGATATGTGGGGGTTGGGTCAGCCCCAGCATTTT.

This sequence joins TRBV20-1 and TRBJ2-5; 10 bases align to TRBD1. This CDR3 has 14 residues. The junction had 9 bases not matched to a gene; V was cut back by 6 bases and J by 5 bases. Germline CDR1 DFQATT, CDR2 SNEGSKA (reference sequence). The CDR3 sequence: CSAEWDRGRETQYF. In DNA form, the CDR3 reads TGCAGTGCCGAGTGGGACAGGGGTAGGGAGACCCAGTACTTC.

CDR3 sequence: CASSRDSKRVQFF. CDR3 in DNA: TGTGCCAGTAGCCGGGACTCAAAGAGGGTGCAGTTCTTC. The J gene is TRBJ2-1, the V gene TRBV19; D possibly corresponds to TRBD2 (6 bases). CDR1 is LNHDA, CDR2 SQIVND, per germline (reference sequence). The CDR3 spans 13 residues. Trimming pared 6 bases from V and 12 bases from J, leaving 18 bases between.

The chain has TRBV7-9 and TRBJ1-4, with D perhaps matching TRBD1 (5 bases). The CDR3 is made up of 13 amino acids. CDR1 is SEHNR, CDR2 FQNEAQ, per germline (reference sequence). Trimming left V 2 bases short and J 8 bases short, with 9 bases between. The CDR3: CASSLPGREKLFF. The CDR3 region has the DNA TGTGCCAGCAGCTTACCAGGGAGAGAAAAACTGTTTTTT.

The chain uses TRBV25-1 and TRBJ1-1; the match to TRBD1 covers 12 bases. V lost 7 bases and J lost 5; bases outside the gene matches: 5. Germline CDR1 is MGHDK and CDR2 is SYGVNS. This CDR3 region has 14 residues. The CDR3 DNA follows: TGTGCCAGCATAGGGGACAGGGGGCATACTGAAGCTTTCTTT. Residues: CASIGDRGHTEAFF.

CDR3 loop: CASSSLPGTHGHEQFF. Written as DNA, the CDR3 is TGTGCCAGCAGCTCCCTTCCCGGGACCCATGGACATGAGCAGTTCTTC. The chain combines TRBV7-2 with TRBJ2-1, with D perhaps TRBD1 or TRBD2 (5 bases each). Trimming took 4 bases from V and 8 from J, leaving 21 bases between them. Germline CDR1 is SGHTA and CDR2 is FQGNSA. The CDR3 has 16 residues.

This clonotype was observed a handful of times. The chain has TRBV6-5 and TRBJ1-2; 7 bases are shared with TRBD1. The CDR3 sequence is 14 residues long. Germline assignment: CDR1 MNHEY and CDR2 SVGAGI. V was clipped by 4 bases and J by 4 bases; unmatched bases: 6. CDR3 sequence: CASSSTRDSYGYTF. CDR3 nucleotide sequence: TGTGCCAGCAGTTCGACCCGGGACAGCTATGGCTACACCTTC.

This clonotype occurred many times. The chain couples TRBV7-2 to TRBJ2-3, with D perhaps matching TRBD1 or TRBD2 (5 bases each). Per germline, CDR1 SGHTA and CDR2 FQGNSA. The CDR3 length is 14 residues. This CDR3 is CATDSGLSTDTQYF. CDR3 bases: TGTGCGACCGACTCGGGGCTTAGCACAGATACGCAGTATTTT.

The chain combines TRBV7-1 with TRBJ1-4; D remains ambiguous. TRBV7-1 is recorded as an ORF, its role being uncertain. With 5 bases removed from V and 6 bases from J, the gap between germline ends came to 16 bases. The CDR3 is 15 residues long. The CDR3 DNA follows: TGTGCCAGCAGCCACGGACGGGTCTTCGATGAAAAACTGTTTTTT. Translation gives CASSHGRVFDEKLFF.